This paragraph reports one T cell receptor beta chain. Its antigen is unknown. Trimming shortened V by 5 bases and J by 6 bases, and 15 bases separated the two germline ends. Germline assignment: CDR1 SGHNT and CDR2 YYREEE (reference sequence). The CDR3 sequence is 13 residues long. This sample is part of a study of vaccination effects on CD4 cells after COVID-19. Study-wide background: Participants got two doses of BNT162b2 or mRNA-1273 vaccine. Regarding the study as a whole: Healthy vaccine recipients' vaccine-induced clones were almost all SARS-CoV-2 mono-reactive. No early post-infection timepoints were available in the study, which also included few convalescent patients.

Sequencing was performed with immunoSEQ multiplex PCR; in TCRdb, only in-frame clones are kept and a portion is missing. The table shows over 45,000 clones, with approximately 70% occurring only once. ViraFEST expansion of antigen-specific CD4+ T cells with viral peptide pools preceded sequencing. Having been cultured for approximately ten days, the cells underwent CD4+ T cell isolation. None of these healthy vaccinees had been infected with SARS-CoV-2 before vaccination. Roughly 1.9 million PBMC were placed in each well, which was supplemented with 10 IU/ml IL-2 and around 10 ug/ml peptides. The receptor was isolated from a human donor who received a COVID-19 vaccine. The chain is built from TRBV5-4 and TRBJ2-7; the D gene could be TRBD1 or TRBD2 (5 bases each). The sample consisted of CD4+ T cells from PBMCs cultured with SARS-CoV-2 spike peptides, taken before COVID-19 vaccination. CDR3 bases: TGTGCCAGCAGTACTGAGGGGCTGGGCGAGCAGTACTTC. It specifies CASSTEGLGEQYF.